Listed below are T cell receptor beta chains from one sample, sequenced in a study of cytomegalovirus exposure and HLA in healthy donors. Sequenced by immunoSEQ multiplex PCR; TCRdb stores in-frame clones only, minus some. The sample yields roughly 60,000 clones, approximately 90% seen once. Input material: PBMCs. The receptors stem from a woman aged 18-29 years in good health and CMV-seronegative. The CDR3 runs from the conserved cysteine through the conserved F or W. A D gene is named only where the DNA matches it firmly. Clone size is not always given. Where it is, it says once, few, many or a class for expanded clones.

j_call: TRBJ1-2; v_call: TRBV28; clone_size: few; d_call: TRBD1; cdr3_nt: TGTGCCAGCAGTTCCCCGACAGGGGGCGTGAGTGGCTACACCTTC; cdr3_aa: CASSSPTGGVSGYTF
j_call: TRBJ1-3; v_call: TRBV30; clone_size: .; d_call: .; cdr3_nt: TGTGCCTGGCCTCCCCGGAGTAGGTCGTCGAGGGTGGCTGGAAACACCATATATTTT; cdr3_aa: CAWPPRSRSSRVAGNTIYF
j_call: TRBJ2-6; v_call: TRBV7-9; clone_size: .; d_call: TRBD2; cdr3_nt: TGTGCCAGCAGCGCGCGGACGGGGGGGGCAGGGGCCAACGTCCTGACTTTC; cdr3_aa: CASSARTGGAGANVLTF
j_call: TRBJ1-1; v_call: TRBV18; clone_size: .; d_call: .; cdr3_nt: TGTGCCAGCTCACCACCCCAGGGTGAAACTTTCTTT; cdr3_aa: CASSPPQGETFF
j_call: TRBJ2-6; v_call: TRBV13; clone_size: .; d_call: TRBD1; cdr3_nt: TGTGCCAGCAGCTTAGGGACAGGGAGCTCTGGGGCCAACGTCCTGACTTTC; cdr3_aa: CASSLGTGSSGANVLTF
j_call: TRBJ2-1; v_call: TRBV5-1; clone_size: .; d_call: TRBD2; cdr3_nt: TGCGCCAGCAGCGCCTCCGGGGGGGGGCCGGGGAATGAGCAGTTCTTC; cdr3_aa: CASSASGGGPGNEQFF
j_call: TRBJ2-7; v_call: TRBV6-5; clone_size: few; d_call: .; cdr3_nt: TGTGCCAGCAGTTCCTTGACAGGCCTACCCTCCTACGAGCAGTACTTC; cdr3_aa: CASSSLTGLPSYEQYF
j_call: TRBJ1-2; v_call: TRBV5-1; clone_size: few; d_call: .; cdr3_nt: TGCGCCAGCAGCTTGGGGACAGCCTATGGCTACACCTTC; cdr3_aa: CASSLGTAYGYTF
j_call: TRBJ2-3; v_call: TRBV9; clone_size: .; d_call: .; cdr3_nt: TGTGCCAGCAGCGTAAGTAGAGCAGATACGCAGTATTTT; cdr3_aa: CASSVSRADTQYF
j_call: TRBJ1-3; v_call: TRBV28; clone_size: .; d_call: .; cdr3_nt: TGTGCCAGCAGTTTAACAGGCCCCTCTGGAAACACCATATATTTT; cdr3_aa: CASSLTGPSGNTIYF
j_call: TRBJ2-2; v_call: TRBV9; clone_size: .; d_call: .; cdr3_nt: TGTGCCAGCAGCGTAGAGCAGGGAAGTTTCACCGGGGAGCTGTTTTTT; cdr3_aa: CASSVEQGSFTGELFF
j_call: TRBJ2-7; v_call: TRBV7-2; clone_size: .; d_call: TRBD2; cdr3_nt: TGTGCCAGCAGCTTAGGACTAGCGGGAGCCTACGAGCAGTACTTC; cdr3_aa: CASSLGLAGAYEQYF
j_call: TRBJ2-3; v_call: TRBV29-1; clone_size: .; d_call: TRBD1; cdr3_nt: TGCAGCGTTGGGGGACAGAGTCTCCCAGATACGCAGTATTTT; cdr3_aa: CSVGGQSLPDTQYF
j_call: TRBJ1-1; v_call: TRBV4-1; clone_size: .; d_call: .; cdr3_nt: TGCGCCAGCAGCCATAGTACGGACAGTTTCTTGAACACTGAAGCTTTCTTT; cdr3_aa: CASSHSTDSFLNTEAFF
j_call: TRBJ2-7; v_call: TRBV28; clone_size: .; d_call: .; cdr3_nt: TGTGCCAGCAGTTTAAGGGCAGGGGTTAACTACGAGCAGTACTTC; cdr3_aa: CASSLRAGVNYEQYF
j_call: TRBJ1-1; v_call: TRBV6-1; clone_size: .; d_call: TRBD1; cdr3_nt: TGTGCCACCAGTGAACCGGGACAGGGGTTCCGCACTGAAGCTTTCTTT; cdr3_aa: CATSEPGQGFRTEAFF
j_call: TRBJ2-5; v_call: TRBV9; clone_size: .; d_call: TRBD1; cdr3_nt: TGTGCCAGCAACCCAGGGGGGACAGGGGAGACCCAGTACTTC; cdr3_aa: CASNPGGTGETQYF
j_call: TRBJ1-2; v_call: TRBV28; clone_size: .; d_call: TRBD1; cdr3_nt: TGTGCCAGCATCCACCCGGGGCGGGGACAGGGGGAAGGCTACACCTTC; cdr3_aa: CASIHPGRGQGEGYTF
j_call: TRBJ1-2; v_call: TRBV4-2; clone_size: .; d_call: .; cdr3_nt: TGTGCCAGCAGCCAAGTCGGGTCGGGGTCGGAGGATGGCTACACCTTC; cdr3_aa: CASSQVGSGSEDGYTF
j_call: TRBJ2-2; v_call: TRBV4-3; clone_size: .; d_call: .; cdr3_nt: TGCGCCAGCAGCCAAGATGACCGGGACACCGGGGAGCTGTTTTTT; cdr3_aa: CASSQDDRDTGELFF
j_call: TRBJ1-1; v_call: TRBV6-4; clone_size: .; d_call: .; cdr3_nt: TGTGCCAGCAGTGCCAGGGGCGTGGGGTACACTGAAGCTTTCTTT; cdr3_aa: CASSARGVGYTEAFF
j_call: TRBJ2-3; v_call: TRBV5-6; clone_size: .; d_call: TRBD2; cdr3_nt: TGTGCCAGCAGCTTGATGGTGGGACTAGCGGGACTAGGCGAAGATACGCAGTATTTT; cdr3_aa: CASSLMVGLAGLGEDTQYF
j_call: TRBJ2-2; v_call: TRBV7-9; clone_size: .; d_call: .; cdr3_nt: TGTGCCAGCAGCGGAGGTTGGACCGGGGAGCTGTTTTTT; cdr3_aa: CASSGGWTGELFF
j_call: TRBJ2-6; v_call: TRBV5-6; clone_size: .; d_call: .; cdr3_nt: TGTGCCAGCAGCTTGGCCAGGGGAACTGGGGCCAACGTCCTGACTTTC; cdr3_aa: CASSLARGTGANVLTF
j_call: TRBJ1-1; v_call: TRBV7-9; clone_size: .; d_call: .; cdr3_nt: TGTGCCAGCAGCTCGACGGGGAACACTGAAGCTTTCTTT; cdr3_aa: CASSSTGNTEAFF
j_call: TRBJ1-5; v_call: TRBV5-6; clone_size: .; d_call: .; cdr3_nt: TGTGCCAGCAGCTTGATAGGGGATCTTGATCAGCCCCAGCATTTT; cdr3_aa: CASSLIGDLDQPQHF
j_call: TRBJ1-3; v_call: TRBV5-1; clone_size: once; d_call: TRBD1; cdr3_nt: TGCGCCAGCAGCTCACAGGGGCGCTACTCTGGAAACACCATATATTTT; cdr3_aa: CASSSQGRYSGNTIYF
j_call: TRBJ2-7; v_call: TRBV19; clone_size: .; d_call: TRBD1; cdr3_nt: TGTGCCAGTAGTAAACCGGGACAGGGTTCCTACGAGCAGTACTTC; cdr3_aa: CASSKPGQGSYEQYF
j_call: TRBJ1-2; v_call: TRBV5-1; clone_size: .; d_call: .; cdr3_nt: TGCGCCAGCAGCTTGGGCCGGGACACTCCTGGCTACACCTTC; cdr3_aa: CASSLGRDTPGYTF
j_call: TRBJ2-1; v_call: TRBV19; clone_size: .; d_call: TRBD1; cdr3_nt: TGTGCCAGTAGTTTAGACCCGGGACAGGGGGCGAGCTACAATGAGCAGTTCTTC; cdr3_aa: CASSLDPGQGASYNEQFF
j_call: TRBJ1-2; v_call: TRBV15; clone_size: .; d_call: TRBD1; cdr3_nt: TGTGCCACCAGCCCTCCCGGGACAGCGATCCCTGGCTACACCTTC; cdr3_aa: CATSPPGTAIPGYTF
j_call: TRBJ1-2; v_call: TRBV7-2; clone_size: .; d_call: TRBD1; cdr3_nt: TGTGCCAGCAGCCGAGACAGGGGGTCCTATGGCTACACCTTC; cdr3_aa: CASSRDRGSYGYTF
j_call: TRBJ2-7; v_call: TRBV5-1; clone_size: .; d_call: TRBD2; cdr3_nt: TGCGCCAGCAGCGTCCTCCCGGGACTAACCTACGAGCAGTACTTC; cdr3_aa: CASSVLPGLTYEQYF
j_call: TRBJ2-5; v_call: TRBV30; clone_size: .; d_call: TRBD2; cdr3_nt: TGTGCCTGGAGTAGGGGACTAGCGGGAGATCGGGAGACCCAGTACTTC; cdr3_aa: CAWSRGLAGDRETQYF
j_call: TRBJ2-7; v_call: TRBV11-2; clone_size: .; d_call: .; cdr3_nt: TGTGCCAGCAGCCGGTACTCCTACGAGCAGTACTTC; cdr3_aa: CASSRYSYEQYF
j_call: TRBJ2-3; v_call: TRBV5-6; clone_size: once; d_call: TRBD1; cdr3_nt: TGTGCCAGCAGCTTGGGGGGACAGGGTGGCACAGATACGCAGTATTTT; cdr3_aa: CASSLGGQGGTDTQYF
j_call: TRBJ2-2; v_call: TRBV5-1; clone_size: .; d_call: .; cdr3_nt: TGCGCCAGCAGCCTCACTACTGGCGCCGGGGAGCTGTTTTTT; cdr3_aa: CASSLTTGAGELFF
j_call: TRBJ2-5; v_call: TRBV27; clone_size: .; d_call: .; cdr3_nt: TGTGCCAGCAGACTAAATGGGGCACTCGATGCGGAGACCCAGTACTTC; cdr3_aa: CASRLNGALDAETQYF
j_call: TRBJ1-1; v_call: TRBV5-1; clone_size: .; d_call: .; cdr3_nt: TGCGCCAGCAGCTTGGGACAGCTCACTGAAGCTTTCTTT; cdr3_aa: CASSLGQLTEAFF
j_call: TRBJ2-7; v_call: TRBV4-2; clone_size: .; d_call: TRBD2; cdr3_nt: TGTGCCAGCAGCACCGGGGCTAGCGGGGCTTACGAGCAGTACTTC; cdr3_aa: CASSTGASGAYEQYF
j_call: TRBJ1-1; v_call: TRBV5-1; clone_size: .; d_call: .; cdr3_nt: TGCGCCAGCAGCTTGGCCCCAGACCGGAGGACTGAAGCTTTCTTT; cdr3_aa: CASSLAPDRRTEAFF
j_call: TRBJ2-5; v_call: TRBV19; clone_size: .; d_call: TRBD2; cdr3_nt: TGTGCCAGTAGTATTAGCGGGGGGGCCGGAGAGACCCAGTACTTC; cdr3_aa: CASSISGGAGETQYF
j_call: TRBJ2-7; v_call: TRBV5-1; clone_size: .; d_call: .; cdr3_nt: TGCGCCAGCAGCTGGGGGACTCGGTACTACGAGCAGTACTTC; cdr3_aa: CASSWGTRYYEQYF
j_call: TRBJ2-7; v_call: TRBV27; clone_size: .; d_call: TRBD1; cdr3_nt: TGTGCCAGCAGCCAGGGACAGGGCCTCTTCTACGAGCAGTACTTC; cdr3_aa: CASSQGQGLFYEQYF
j_call: TRBJ2-3; v_call: TRBV11-2; clone_size: .; d_call: .; cdr3_nt: TGTGCCAGCAGCTTAGATCGCGCCCATGCGCAGTATTTT; cdr3_aa: CASSLDRAHAQYF
j_call: TRBJ2-6; v_call: TRBV9; clone_size: .; d_call: .; cdr3_nt: TGTGCCAGCAGCGCCGGCAGGGCTGGGGCCAACGTCCTGACTTTC; cdr3_aa: CASSAGRAGANVLTF
j_call: TRBJ1-2; v_call: TRBV4-2; clone_size: .; d_call: .; cdr3_nt: TGTGCCAGCAGCCCTATCCTGGCAGGAATCTATGGCTACACCTTC; cdr3_aa: CASSPILAGIYGYTF
j_call: TRBJ2-3; v_call: TRBV7-2; clone_size: .; d_call: TRBD2; cdr3_nt: TGTGCCAGCAGCTTATTAAATTCGCTAGCGGGAGGAGATACGCAGTATTTT; cdr3_aa: CASSLLNSLAGGDTQYF
j_call: TRBJ2-3; v_call: TRBV5-1; clone_size: .; d_call: TRBD1; cdr3_nt: TGCGCCAGCAGCTTAGGGGGCGCGATCAGCACAGATACGCAGTATTTT; cdr3_aa: CASSLGGAISTDTQYF
j_call: TRBJ1-2; v_call: TRBV13; clone_size: .; d_call: .; cdr3_nt: TGTGCCAGCAGCCAAATGGGGCCCCGAGGTGGCTACACCTTC; cdr3_aa: CASSQMGPRGGYTF
j_call: TRBJ1-2; v_call: TRBV9; clone_size: .; d_call: TRBD1; cdr3_nt: TGTGCCAGCAGCGGAGGTGGGACAGCTAACTATGGCTACACCTTC; cdr3_aa: CASSGGGTANYGYTF
j_call: TRBJ2-3; v_call: TRBV4-1; clone_size: once; d_call: TRBD2; cdr3_nt: TGCGCCAGGAGACTTGAGAAGCGGGGGAGGGGTGCAGATACGCAGTATTTT; cdr3_aa: CARRLEKRGRGADTQYF
j_call: TRBJ1-1; v_call: TRBV5-1; clone_size: .; d_call: TRBD1; cdr3_nt: TGCGCCAGTAGAACTGGGGACAGTGGCACTGAAGCTTTCTTT; cdr3_aa: CASRTGDSGTEAFF
j_call: TRBJ1-1; v_call: TRBV10-3; clone_size: .; d_call: .; cdr3_nt: TGTGCCATCAGTATCAGGGAAGCAGTTGTTGGTACTGAAGCTTTCTTT; cdr3_aa: CAISIREAVVGTEAFF
j_call: TRBJ2-7; v_call: TRBV7-2; clone_size: .; d_call: TRBD2; cdr3_nt: TGTGCCAGCAGCTTAGTAGCGGGAGGAGGCTCCTACGAGCAGTACTTC; cdr3_aa: CASSLVAGGGSYEQYF
j_call: TRBJ2-7; v_call: TRBV4-3; clone_size: .; d_call: TRBD1; cdr3_nt: TGCGCCAGCAGCTATTACAGGGGCTACGAGCAGTACTTC; cdr3_aa: CASSYYRGYEQYF
j_call: TRBJ2-5; v_call: TRBV15; clone_size: .; d_call: TRBD2; cdr3_nt: TGTGCCACCAGCATCCGTCTAGCGGGAGGGCCAGGGGAGACCCAGTACTTC; cdr3_aa: CATSIRLAGGPGETQYF
j_call: TRBJ2-7; v_call: TRBV5-6; clone_size: .; d_call: .; cdr3_nt: TGTGCCAGCAGCTTGGGGACATACCCCTACGAGCAGTACTTC; cdr3_aa: CASSLGTYPYEQYF
j_call: TRBJ2-6; v_call: TRBV11-1; clone_size: .; d_call: .; cdr3_nt: TGTGCCAGCAGCTCGTACAGGGATGCTGGGGCCAACGTCCTGACTTTC; cdr3_aa: CASSSYRDAGANVLTF